One sample yielded the 14 T cell receptor beta chains listed below, sequenced in a study of blood T cells in healthy people across ages (dated by TCRdb to between 2015 and 2017). Libraries came from 5' RACE. This sample was sequenced with an Illumina HiSeq 2500. A second PCR of roughly 7 to 11 cycles was performed with a sample-barcoded 5' primer and a J-beta primer mix. TCRdb reprocessing: public reads trimmed at Q25 with fastp, clones called with MiXCR, in-frame beta chains kept. Identical CDR3 proteins give one entry, which carries the most common genes and DNA. The sample has some 670,000 distinct CDR3 sequences on record, more than 45% of them singletons. The leading ten clones occupy approximately 13% of the sample. Sample: blood. All receptors derive from a woman older than 75 in good health.

The V gene is TRBV2, the J gene TRBJ1-5; D possibly corresponds to TRBD1 (5 bases). Trimming removed 8 bases at V and 3 bases at J, with 17 bases between. CDR3 size: 15 residues. The germline V gene has CDR1 SNHLY and CDR2 FYNNEI. CDR3 loop: CASRSSGGVNQPQHF. CDR3 nucleotide sequence: TGTGCCAGCCGATCTTCTGGAGGGGTCAATCAGCCCCAGCATTTT.

The chain combines TRBV5-1 with TRBJ2-1; no reliable D call. From germline, CDR1 is SGHRS and CDR2 YFSETQ. This CDR3 spans 16 amino acids. Trimming shortened V by 0 bases and J by 5 bases, and 15 bases separated the two germline ends. The CDR3, as DNA: TGCGCCAGCAGCTTGGAACAGTCTAGGTACGACAATGAGCAGTTCTTC. Protein sequence: CASSLEQSRYDNEQFF.

This clonotype showed up many times. The V call is TRBV5-1, the J call TRBJ2-1; TRBD1 agrees at 7 bases. The V gene end was trimmed by 4 bases and the J gene end by 8 bases; junction bases not matched to a gene: 9. Germline CDR1 and CDR2: SGHRS and YFSETQ. The CDR3 runs 14 residues. The CDR3 is CASSPKTGSDEQFF. CDR3 coding DNA: TGCGCCAGCAGCCCGAAGACAGGGAGCGATGAGCAGTTCTTC.

This clonotype was found a few times. The gene calls are TRBV12-3 or TRBV12-4 and TRBJ2-7, with 9 bases matching TRBD1. The CDR3 consists of 15 residues. The V gene end was trimmed by 6 bases and the J gene end by 0 bases; junction bases not matched to a gene: 6. The chain's CDR3 is CASRGSGQGSYEQYF. In DNA form, the CDR3 reads TGTGCCAGCAGGGGTTCGGGACAGGGCTCCTACGAGCAGTACTTC.

This clonotype was seen many times. J is TRBJ2-1 and V is TRBV5-1, with TRBD1 matching over 8 bases. This CDR3 has 15 residues. Per germline, CDR1 SGHRS and CDR2 YFSETQ. Trimming took 1 base from V and 5 from J; bases not matched to a gene: 5. CDR3: CASSLRQGINNEQFF. The DNA of the CDR3 is TGCGCCAGCAGCTTGAGACAGGGGATTAACAATGAGCAGTTCTTC.

The rearrangement links TRBV27 to TRBJ2-7; possible D gene TRBD2, 5 bases. Trimming took off 5 bases at V and 3 bases at J, with 14 bases between the two ends. Looked up from germline, CDR1 is MNHEY and CDR2 is SMNVEV (reference sequence). The CDR3 runs to 14 residues. The chain's CDR3 is CASSINEGGYEQYF. The CDR3 coding sequence is TGTGCCAGCAGTATTAACGAAGGAGGCTACGAGCAGTACTTC.

The rearrangement uses TRBV28 and TRBJ2-4; D possibly corresponds to TRBD1 (6 bases). Germline V CDR1 and CDR2: MDHEN, SYDVKM. CDR3 length: 15 amino acids. Trimming cost V 4 bases and J 7 bases, with 17 bases left between them. The CDR3 spells CASSSTGSTGNIQYF. For the CDR3, the DNA is TGTGCCAGCAGTTCCACAGGGAGTACCGGGAACATTCAGTACTTC.

The chain couples TRBV20-1 to TRBJ1-4, with D possibly TRBD1 on 5 matching bases. Trimming removed 7 bases from V and 8 bases from J, with 11 bases in between. The V gene's germline CDR1 is DFQATT and CDR2 SNEGSKA (reference sequence). This CDR3 is built from 11 residues. CDR3: CSVGDGEKLFF. The DNA for the CDR3 is TGCAGTGTCGGGGACGGGGAAAAACTGTTTTTT.

Comment on this clonotype: A much larger clone differs by one base, so this may be a read error. The chain uses TRBV20-1 and TRBJ2-7; D might be TRBD1 (5 bases). The CDR3 is 13 residues long. Germline assignment: CDR1 DFQATT and CDR2 SNEGSKA (reference sequence). The CDR3 bases are TGCGGTGCAAGCCAAGGGGAAACCTACGAGCAGTACTTC. This encodes CGASQGETYEQYF.

The sample holds many counts of this clonotype. The gene calls are TRBV9 and TRBJ2-1; 14 bases agree with TRBD2. Germline V CDR1 and CDR2: SGDLS, YYNGEE. CDR3 size: 18 residues. Unmatched junction bases numbered 11, after V lost 3 bases and J lost 6 bases. CDR3 protein: CASSAPTSGGALSNEQFF. The CDR3 DNA follows: TGTGCCAGCAGCGCTCCGACTAGCGGGGGGGCTCTAAGCAATGAGCAGTTCTTC.

This clonotype was recorded at least ten times. This chain joins TRBV4-3 and TRBJ1-2, with D perhaps TRBD1 (5 bases). CDR1 is LGHNA, CDR2 YSLEER, per germline. Trimming removed 4 bases from V and 7 bases from J, with 19 bases in between. This CDR3 spans 15 amino acids. CDR3 residues: CASSPEEGRVTGYTF. CDR3 sequence (DNA): TGCGCCAGCAGCCCTGAAGAAGGCAGGGTAACTGGCTACACCTTC.

This clonotype was seen many times. The rearrangement links TRBV7-3 to TRBJ2-5; D remains unclear. The CDR3 is 14 residues long. Trimming stripped 0 bases from V and 2 bases from J, with 7 bases between. The germline V gene has CDR1 SGHTA and CDR2 FQGTGA. Here the CDR3 DNA reads TGTGCCAGCAGCTTAACACCCACGCAAGAGACCCAGTACTTC. Translation gives CASSLTPTQETQYF.

J is TRBJ2-3 and V is TRBV30; no firm D call. Germline V lookup: CDR1 GTSNPN, CDR2 SVGIG (reference sequence). The V and J ends lost 8 bases and 3 bases respectively, with 12 bases between them. The CDR3 runs 12 residues. The CDR3: CALQTQTDTQYF. The CDR3 DNA is TGTGCCCTCCAAACGCAGACAGATACGCAGTATTTT.

The chain links TRBV10-3 to TRBJ2-6, with D tentatively TRBD1 (6 bases). The CDR3 has 14 residues. Looked up from germline, CDR1 is ENHRY and CDR2 is SYGVKD. Trimming stripped 11 bases from V and 0 bases from J, with 11 bases between. The CDR3 DNA sequence: TGTGCCGTCGGACAGCCCTCTGGGGCCAACGTCCTGACTTTC. The encoded protein is CAVGQPSGANVLTF.